The clone carrying this TCR beta chain was counted ten times or more. The data originate from a study of blood T cells in healthy people across ages. This CDR3 has 14 residues. Germline V gene lookup returns CDR1 MNHEY and CDR2 SVGEGT. After removal of 7 bases from V and 5 bases from J, the junction contained 10 bases not matched to a gene. Together with a sample-barcoded 5' primer, a J-beta primer mix was included in a second PCR lasting about 6 to 12 cycles. TCRdb re-analysed the 5' RACE reads in MiXCR, keeping a single row per CDR3 protein. The sample has roughly 1,500,000 distinct CDR3 sequences, roughly 30% seen once.

J is TRBJ2-7 and V is TRBV6-2 or TRBV6-3, with TRBD2 identical over 8 bases. The source material was blood. The TCR comes from a woman in her twenties or thirties in good health. CDR3 sequence: CASTLRGGMNEQYF. CDR3 DNA sequence: TGTGCCAGCACCCTTCGCGGGGGGATGAACGAGCAGTACTTC.